This T cell receptor beta chain originates from a study of blood T cell repertoires in COVID-19 (TCRdb year 2020). About the full investigation: The collaborator samples originated in the United States, Italy and Spain and spanned the acute and convalescent phases of COVID-19. The material from the prospective study consisted of cDNA or gDNA derived from T cells, B-cell-depleted T cells, or PBMCs. Deeply sampled blood TCRbeta repertoires from subjects exposed to, actively infected with, or recovered from COVID-19 were included in the dataset. A freely available public database, intended as a resource for researchers studying the immune response to SARS-CoV-2, is where the repertoires were released. Samples came from the ongoing ImmuneRACE study (first 160 participants) plus 1,254 subjects from 6 global collaborators. Sample metadata almost always included a de-identified subject ID, COVID-19 status, age in years and sex. Where available, HLA class I and class II types were taken from metadata supplied by the sample provider and were not determined by assay-based typing.

Whole blood was collected in K2EDTA tubes by collaborating institutions according to the institutions' own protocols. For TCRbeta analysis, collaborator samples were shipped as frozen whole blood, as isolated PBMCs, or as DNA extracted from either sample type. The CDR3 measures 16 amino acids from cysteine to phenylalanine. The retained sequence is limited to the CDR3, 48 bases, with the frame set at the first base. V loses 0 bases of germline sequence and J loses 3 bases, and the interval between the two ends is 11 bases. CDR1 and CDR2 are read off the germline V gene as SGHTA and FQGTGA. The paper's findings and limits, for the study overall: The amount of clinical and demographic metadata varied by source and participant and was provided uncurated.

The immunoSEQ Assay, a bias-controlled multiplex PCR, was used to amplify TCRbeta CDR3 regions from genomic DNA. The study's processing was this. The number of nucleated cells in each sample was estimated by amplification of reference gene primers within the assay. Sequence reads were collapsed and filtered to measure the absolute abundance of every unique TCRbeta CDR3 rearrangement. For each sample, productive Simpson clonality was calculated by taking the square root of Simpson's diversity index across productive rearrangements. This immuneACCESS table, as held by TCRdb, lists in-frame sequences with V and J called but not all clones. Of the missing ones, under half trace to an unresolved V gene in checked studies; the others have no known cause. V, J and clone size derive from that table, while D and trimming were established from the DNA sequence. The sample table lists around 140,000 clones, 88% of them with a count of one. About 1.7% of the sample belongs to the ten largest clones.

To note about this clone: The target of this receptor is not known. The sample holds no much larger clone one base away, and base qualities are not on file.

The sequencing sample was made of peripheral blood. The source is a man aged 65-85 years with acute or convalescent COVID-19. The rearranged chain carries TRBV7-3 and TRBJ2-2; the D gene is perhaps TRBD1, on 6 matching bases. The bases read TGTGCCAGCAGCTTAACCCCCGGACAGTACACCGGGGAGCTGTTTTTT. This sequence encodes CASSLTPGQYTGELFF.